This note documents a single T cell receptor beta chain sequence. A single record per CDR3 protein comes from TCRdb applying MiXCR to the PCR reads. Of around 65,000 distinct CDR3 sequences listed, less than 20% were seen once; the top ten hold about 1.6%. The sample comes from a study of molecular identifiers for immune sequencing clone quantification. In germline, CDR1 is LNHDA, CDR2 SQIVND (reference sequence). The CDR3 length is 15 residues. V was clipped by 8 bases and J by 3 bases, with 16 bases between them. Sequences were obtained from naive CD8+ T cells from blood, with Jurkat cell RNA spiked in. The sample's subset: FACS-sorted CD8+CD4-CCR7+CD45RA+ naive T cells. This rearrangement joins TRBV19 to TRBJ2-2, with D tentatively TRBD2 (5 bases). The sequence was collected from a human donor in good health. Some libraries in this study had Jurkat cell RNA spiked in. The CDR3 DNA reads TGTGCCAGTCTTGAGGGCCGGGCCGACACCGGGGAGCTGTTTTTT. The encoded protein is CASLEGRADTGELFF. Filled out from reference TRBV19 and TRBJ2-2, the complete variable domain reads DGGITQSPKYLFRKEGQNVTLSCEQNLNHDAMYWYRQDPGQGLRLIYYSQIVNDFQKGDIAEGYSVSREKKESFPLTVTSAQKNPTAFYLCASLEGRADTGELFFGEGSRLTVL.